This T cell receptor (beta chain) was sequenced in a study of blood T cell repertoires in COVID-19. Data came from immunoSEQ multiplex PCR; TCRdb stores just in-frame clones and leaves some out. This table has a few hundred thousand clones, 88% appearing once. Source material: PBMCs or T cells enriched from blood (not recorded which). The TCR sequence derives from a woman in her forties who had recovered from COVID-19.

As DNA, the CDR3 is TGTGCCAGCAGCTTAGACGCAGGGGGCAATTCACCCCTCCACTTT. It encodes CASSLDAGGNSPLHF. The chain is built from TRBV7-9 and TRBJ1-6; 8 positions agree with TRBD1. Germline V gene data show CDR1 as SEHNR and CDR2 as FQNEAQ (reference sequence). This CDR3 contains 15 residues. V was clipped by 1 base and J by 7 bases; unmatched bases: 3.